This TCR beta chain stems from a study of technical replicates of blood from four donors. Sequencing used immunoSEQ multiplex PCR; TCRdb keeps in-frame clones, though not all of them. The table includes 72,000 or so clones, 80% to 95% detected once. The CDR3 runs to 14 residues. Germline CDR1 MNHEY, CDR2 SMNVEV (reference sequence). V was trimmed by 0 bases and J by 6 bases, leaving 9 bases between them. Sequencing input: T cells isolated from PBMCs. The clonotype comes from a human donor in good health. The J gene is TRBJ1-5, the V gene TRBV27; no clear D. Here the CDR3 DNA reads TGTGCCAGCAGTTTATCTCGAGAGCGTCAGCCCCAGCATTTT. It translates to CASSLSRERQPQHF.